Following are 2 T cell receptor beta chains from one sample sequenced in a study of T cells after yellow fever vaccination. One entry per CDR3 protein results from TCRdb running MiXCR on the 5' RACE reads. This table holds 300,000 to 400,000 distinct CDR3 sequences, roughly 8.4% found once. The sequencing used PBMCs, collected about 41 days after the first yellow fever vaccination. These receptors all come from a man aged 18 to 30 who received the YFV17D yellow fever vaccine.

This clonotype was observed a handful of times. The chain combines TRBV5-1 with TRBJ2-1; 12 bases fit TRBD2. The J segment lost 10 bases and the V segment lost 5 bases, leaving 4 bases of the junction unmatched. The CDR3 runs to 13 residues. Germline CDR1 is SGHRS and CDR2 is YFSETQ. CDR3 nucleotide sequence: TGCGCCAGCAGTCGGCTAGCGGGGGGGGAGCAGTTCTTC. This encodes CASSRLAGGEQFF.

This clonotype was counted between two and nine times. The chain links TRBV7-3 to TRBJ2-5; 10 bases agree with TRBD2. V was pared by 1 base and J by 1 base, with 3 bases of the junction left unmatched. Per germline, CDR1 SGHTA and CDR2 FQGTGA. The CDR3 sequence is 16 residues long. The CDR3 sequence is CASSLSASGGQETQYF. CDR3 coding DNA: TGTGCCAGCAGCTTAAGTGCTAGCGGGGGCCAAGAGACCCAGTACTTC.